The next 32 T cell receptor beta chains were all read from a single sample in a study of technical replicates of blood from a handful of donors. Data came from immunoSEQ multiplex PCR; TCRdb stores just in-frame clones and leaves some out. Seen here are fewer than 85,000 clones, around 90% observed once, and the top ten hold around 0.37%. The sequencing sample was made of T cells isolated from PBMCs. These receptor sequences come from a human donor in good health.

The chain links TRBV6-5 to TRBJ1-1; a weak D match, TRBD1 (6 bases). CDR3 size: 14 residues. Trimming removed 2 bases at V and 2 bases at J, with 9 bases between. CDR1 is MNHEY, CDR2 SVGAGI, per germline. The CDR3 here is CASSYGQINTEAFF. CDR3 DNA sequence: TGTGCCAGCAGTTACGGACAGATTAACACTGAAGCTTTCTTT.

The rearrangement uses TRBV15 and TRBJ2-5, with D possibly TRBD1 on 5 matching bases. There are 15 residues in the CDR3. V lost 3 bases, J lost 3 bases, and 14 bases lay in between. Germline-derived CDR1 and CDR2 are LNHNV and YYDKDF (reference sequence). CDR3 DNA: TGTGCCACCAGCAGTAACAGGTATCGGAAAGAGACCCAGTACTTC. Amino acid sequence: CATSSNRYRKETQYF.

The chain carries TRBV9 and TRBJ1-4, with a tentative D call TRBD1 (5 bases). Per the germline V gene, CDR1 is SGDLS and CDR2 is YYNGEE. Trimming took off 0 bases at V and 8 bases at J, with 17 bases between the two ends. CDR3 size: 16 residues. CDR3 in DNA: TGTGCCAGCAGCGTAGGGATTATGGGACTAGGGGAAAAACTGTTTTTT. Translated, it gives CASSVGIMGLGEKLFF.

This chain uses TRBV29-1 with TRBJ2-7; D may be TRBD2 (6 bases). This CDR3 comprises 14 residues. V lost 4 bases to trimming and J lost 7 bases, with 20 bases between them. Per the germline V gene, CDR1 is SQVTM and CDR2 is ANQGSEA. The CDR3 region is CSVAEAGSPGEQYF. The DNA of the CDR3 is TGCAGCGTTGCAGAGGCGGGATCTCCCGGGGAGCAGTACTTC.

In its sample, this clone was seen once. The chain joins TRBV7-3 to TRBJ1-1; the D gene is possibly TRBD1 (5 bases). Germline CDR1 reads SGHTA; CDR2 reads FQGTGA. This CDR3 has 16 amino acids. V lost 2 bases and J 0 bases, leaving 13 bases between the germline ends. The CDR3 DNA is TGTGCCAGCAGCTTAGTGGCGGGGACCATGAACACTGAAGCTTTCTTT. This sequence encodes CASSLVAGTMNTEAFF.

This chain links TRBV4-1 with TRBJ1-1; D is perhaps TRBD1 (5 bases). The V gene's germline CDR1 is MGHRA and CDR2 YSYEKL. Trimming pared 0 bases from V and 5 bases from J, leaving 13 bases between. CDR3 length: 15 residues. CDR3 in amino acids: CASSQESGRGTEAFF. The CDR3 nucleotides are TGCGCCAGCAGCCAAGAGTCAGGAAGGGGTACTGAAGCTTTCTTT.

The CDR3 DNA reads TGTGCCAGCAGTGATGACAGAGTTAACTATGGCTACACCTTC. Translated, it gives CASSDDRVNYGYTF. The chain is built from TRBV2 and TRBJ1-2; maybe TRBD1 (5 bases). This CDR3 comprises 14 residues. Per the germline V gene, CDR1 is SNHLY and CDR2 is FYNNEI. The V gene lost 3 bases and the J gene lost 1 base, with 9 bases spanning the gap.

The chain couples TRBV11-2 to TRBJ2-1, with no clear D. V lost 0 bases and J lost 7, with 7 bases in between. CDR1 is SGHAT, CDR2 FQNNGV, per germline. This CDR3 comprises 13 residues. CDR3 region: CASSLDYLNEQFF. Written as DNA, the CDR3 is TGTGCCAGCAGCTTAGACTACCTTAATGAGCAGTTCTTC.

The genes are TRBV28 and TRBJ2-7; possibly TRBD1 for D (6 bases). The germline V and J ends were trimmed by 4 bases and 3 bases, with 10 bases remaining between them. This CDR3 contains 13 residues. From germline, CDR1 is MDHEN and CDR2 SYDVKM. This chain's CDR3 is CASSWGRGYEQYF. The CDR3 coding sequence is TGTGCCAGCAGTTGGGGCAGGGGCTACGAGCAGTACTTC.

The rearrangement uses TRBV27 and TRBJ2-5; 8 positions agree with TRBD1. The germline V gene encodes CDR1 MNHEY and CDR2 SMNVEV (reference sequence). V gave up 10 bases and J gave up 3 bases; unmatched junction bases: 7. The CDR3 runs 13 residues. The CDR3 is CATLDRVKETQYF. CDR3 nucleotide sequence: TGTGCCACACTGGACAGGGTTAAAGAGACCCAGTACTTC.

The chain combines TRBV9 with TRBJ2-6; D ambiguous. Deletions cut 4 bases from V and 0 bases from J, with 8 bases between. Germline CDR1 reads SGDLS; CDR2 reads YYNGEE. The CDR3 has 15 residues. For the CDR3, the DNA is TGTGCCAGCAGCCCCCGGAGCTCTGGGGCCAACGTCCTGACTTTC. This gives the protein CASSPRSSGANVLTF.

V gene TRBV15 combines with J gene TRBJ2-2; 13 nucleotides match TRBD2. V gave up 1 base and J gave up 5 bases; unmatched junction bases: 1. Germline CDR1 reads LNHNV; CDR2 reads YYDKDF (reference sequence). The CDR3 has 16 residues. The CDR3 here is CATSRGTSGRTGELFF. The CDR3 nucleotides read TGTGCCACCAGCAGAGGGACTAGCGGGAGAACCGGGGAGCTGTTTTTT.

The genes are TRBV7-9 and TRBJ2-7; a possible D gene is TRBD1 (5 bases). Germline loops: CDR1 SEHNR, CDR2 FQNEAQ (reference sequence). V lost 8 bases and J lost 5, with 13 bases in between. This CDR3 spans 12 amino acids. The CDR3 reads CASLATVHEQYF. CDR3 nucleotide sequence: TGTGCCAGCCTTGCGACAGTTCACGAGCAGTACTTC.

The chain has TRBV9 and TRBJ1-1, with a tentative D call TRBD1 (6 bases). The V and J ends lost 3 bases and 1 base respectively, with 10 bases between them. This CDR3 has 14 amino acids. Germline values: CDR1 SGDLS, CDR2 YYNGEE. CDR3 sequence reads: CASSGGQTNTEAFF. CDR3 sequence (DNA): TGTGCCAGCAGCGGGGGGCAGACGAACACTGAAGCTTTCTTT.

This sequence joins TRBV28 and TRBJ2-2, with TRBD2 identical over 12 bases. J was trimmed by 4 bases and V by 6 bases; bases with no gene match: 6. Germline V lookup: CDR1 MDHEN, CDR2 SYDVKM. The CDR3 is made up of 16 amino acids. The CDR3 DNA reads TGTGCCAGCAGAAAAGGACTAGCGGGAATCACCGGGGAGCTGTTTTTT. As protein: CASRKGLAGITGELFF.

This chain links TRBV9 with TRBJ2-5, with 8 bases lining up with TRBD2. The germline V gene has CDR1 SGDLS and CDR2 YYNGEE. The ends lost 0 bases at V and 5 bases at J; junction bases unmatched: 6. CDR3 size: 15 residues. Here the CDR3 reads CASSVEGREVETQYF. In nucleotides, the CDR3 is TGTGCCAGCAGCGTAGAGGGGCGGGAGGTGGAGACCCAGTACTTC. The full variable domain, completed using reference TRBV9 and TRBJ2-5, is DSGVTQTPKHLITATGQRVTLRCSPRSGDLSVYWYQQSLDQGLQFLIQYYNGEERAKGNILERFSAQQFPDLHSELNLSSLELGDSALYFCASSVEGREVETQYFGPGTRLLVL.

The chain links TRBV18 to TRBJ1-1; perhaps TRBD1 as D (6 bases). V dropped 5 bases and J dropped 2 bases, with 15 bases sitting between them. The CDR3 contains 15 residues. Germline assignment: CDR1 KGHSH and CDR2 LQKENI. The CDR3 nucleotides read TGTGCCAGCTCAGCGTACAGGGCCATCAACACTGAAGCTTTCTTT. Translation: CASSAYRAINTEAFF.

This clone came up once. The rearrangement uses TRBV7-6 and TRBJ2-7, with D possibly TRBD2 on 6 matching bases. The V end lost 1 base, the J end lost 4 bases, and 14 bases lay between the germline ends. There are 15 residues in the CDR3. The germline V gene has CDR1 SGHVS and CDR2 FNYEAQ. CDR3 in DNA: TGTGCCAGCAGCTTAGACCCGGGAGAGACGTACGAGCAGTACTTC. It encodes CASSLDPGETYEQYF.

The rearrangement joins TRBV4-3 to TRBJ1-2; TRBD1 matches at 7 bases. With 1 base clipped from V and 0 bases from J, the junction kept 2 bases outside the gene matches. The CDR3 length is 15 residues. Germline-derived CDR1 and CDR2 are LGHNA and YSLEER. CDR3 in DNA: TGCGCCAGCAGCCAAGGGACAGGTCCTAACTATGGCTACACCTTC. Its protein is CASSQGTGPNYGYTF.

This rearrangement joins TRBV6-1 to TRBJ2-7, with 9 bases aligning to TRBD2. The J segment lost 2 bases and the V segment lost 0 bases, leaving 5 bases of the junction unmatched. The CDR3 runs 16 residues. Per the germline V gene, CDR1 is MNHNS and CDR2 is SASEGT. In DNA, the CDR3 is TGTGCCAGCAGTGAAGCTGCGGCTAGCGGGACCTACGAGCAGTACTTC. Amino acids: CASSEAAASGTYEQYF.

V and J are TRBV28 and TRBJ1-5; unclear D gene. This CDR3 comprises 13 residues. Germline CDR1 reads MDHEN; CDR2 reads SYDVKM. The V end lost 8 bases, the J end lost 2 bases, and 10 bases lay between the germline ends. The CDR3 protein is CASLRRGNQPQHF. Here the CDR3 DNA reads TGTGCCAGCCTAAGGCGGGGCAATCAGCCCCAGCATTTT.

The chain couples TRBV7-3 to TRBJ2-5; 10 nucleotides align to TRBD1. The CDR3 spans 14 residues. Germline lookup yields CDR1 SGHTA and CDR2 FQGTGA. The junction had 7 bases not matched to a gene; V was cut back by 5 bases and J by 7 bases. The CDR3 region has the DNA TGTGCCAGCAGCCAAGGACAGGGGGTCATGACCCAGTACTTC. Encoded protein: CASSQGQGVMTQYF.

The CDR3 loop reads CASSQGLDNEQFF. The CDR3 coding sequence is TGCGCCAGCAGCCAGGGACTAGACAATGAGCAGTTCTTC. The rearrangement links TRBV4-3 to TRBJ2-1, with TRBD2 matching over 8 bases. The CDR3 is made up of 13 amino acids. V trimming: 3 bases; J trimming: 5 bases; junction bases outside the gene matches: 0. CDR1 and CDR2 from the germline V gene are LGHNA and YSLEER.

The CDR3 DNA reads as TGTGCCAGCAGTCCCAGGACTAGCGGACCAACAGATACGCAGTATTTT. Translating gives CASSPRTSGPTDTQYF. V gene TRBV27 combines with J gene TRBJ2-3; 10 bases align to TRBD2. Germline CDR1 is MNHEY and CDR2 is SMNVEV (reference sequence). The CDR3 contains 16 residues. J lost 3 bases, V lost 5 bases, and 8 bases had no gene match.

The J gene is TRBJ2-2, the V gene TRBV25-1, with TRBD1 identical over 7 bases. The J segment lost 4 bases and the V segment lost 11 bases, leaving 4 bases of the junction unmatched. The CDR3 sequence is 12 residues long. Germline CDR1 MGHDK, CDR2 SYGVNS. The CDR3 DNA sequence: TGTGCCTGTGCAGGGGGCACCGGGGAGCTGTTTTTT. Residues: CACAGGTGELFF.

The chain has TRBV7-2 and TRBJ2-1; 7 nucleotides agree with TRBD1. V was clipped by 5 bases and J by 9 bases; unmatched bases: 10. The CDR3 is made up of 14 amino acids. Per the germline V gene, CDR1 is SGHTA and CDR2 is FQGNSA. The CDR3 bases are TGTGCCAGCAGCCCAGAACAGGGGCCCGGTGAGCAGTTCTTC. Its protein is CASSPEQGPGEQFF.

This clone was counted between two and nine times. The genes are TRBV30 and TRBJ1-1; D gene uncertain. The V and J ends lost 4 bases and 0 bases respectively, with 9 bases between them. The length of the CDR3 is 13 residues. Germline values: CDR1 GTSNPN, CDR2 SVGIG (reference sequence). CDR3 sequence: CAWKEVMNTEAFF. The CDR3 DNA is TGTGCCTGGAAAGAGGTTATGAACACTGAAGCTTTCTTT.

V usage is TRBV9 and J usage is TRBJ1-5; D uncertain. The CDR3 runs to 15 residues. Trimming took 4 bases from V and 2 from J, leaving 13 bases between them. Per germline, CDR1 SGDLS and CDR2 YYNGEE. DNA of the CDR3: TGTGCCAGCAGCCCCTTCGGCGAGGGCAATCAGCCCCAGCATTTT. This encodes CASSPFGEGNQPQHF. Using reference TRBV9 and TRBJ1-5 for the parts outside the CDR3, the full variable domain is DSGVTQTPKHLITATGQRVTLRCSPRSGDLSVYWYQQSLDQGLQFLIQYYNGEERAKGNILERFSAQQFPDLHSELNLSSLELGDSALYFCASSPFGEGNQPQHFGDGTRLSIL.

A few counts support this clone. This CDR3 is CAWTFGVEKLFF. The CDR3 DNA is TGTGCCTGGACTTTCGGGGTTGAAAAACTGTTTTTT. This chain connects TRBV30 to TRBJ1-4; D call uncertain. The CDR3 has 12 residues. The V end lost 4 bases, the J end lost 7 bases, and 10 bases lay between the germline ends. Germline CDR1 and CDR2: GTSNPN and SVGIG (reference sequence).

The V gene is TRBV9, the J gene TRBJ2-1; 7 bases match TRBD2. J gave up 2 bases and V 1 base, and 3 bases lay outside the gene matches. CDR3 size: 15 residues. CDR1 SGDLS and CDR2 YYNGEE come from the germline V gene. The CDR3 DNA sequence: TGTGCCAGCAGCGTATCCAGCGGGGCCTACAATGAGCAGTTCTTC. Protein product: CASSVSSGAYNEQFF.

V is TRBV2 and J is TRBJ2-7; tentative D call: TRBD2 (6 bases). This CDR3 comprises 15 residues. Trimming removed 3 bases at V and 1 base at J, with 13 bases between. Germline CDR1 reads SNHLY; CDR2 reads FYNNEI. CDR3 amino acids: CASSDVAGTSYEQYF. CDR3 DNA sequence: TGTGCCAGCAGTGATGTTGCGGGGACTTCCTACGAGCAGTACTTC.

The V and J genes are TRBV7-3 and TRBJ2-7; 7 nucleotides align to TRBD1. There are 13 residues in the CDR3. J was trimmed by 2 bases and V by 8 bases; bases with no gene match: 6. Germline V CDR1 and CDR2: SGHTA, FQGTGA. The CDR3 is CASSIGTAYEQYF. The CDR3 region has the DNA TGTGCCAGCTCGATTGGGACAGCCTACGAGCAGTACTTC.